This TCR beta chain stems from a study of blood T cell repertoires in COVID-19. In the study overall: Sites across the United States, Italy and Spain contributed samples from acute and convalescent COVID-19. PBMCs, B-cell-depleted T cells, or T cells provided the cDNA or gDNA that made up the material.

Sequencing used immunoSEQ multiplex PCR; TCRdb keeps in-frame clones, though not all of them. The sample has about 180,000 clones, roughly 86% seen once. V gave up 6 bases and J gave up 5 bases, with 14 bases separating them. Germline CDR1 is MNHEY and CDR2 is SVGAGI. This CDR3 has 13 amino acids. This clone appeared once. Sequenced input: peripheral blood. This TCR derives from a woman between 25 and 40 years old with active or convalescent COVID-19. V usage is TRBV6-5 and J usage is TRBJ2-7; perhaps TRBD2 as D (5 bases). CDR3 sequence: CASREPSIHEQYF. The CDR3 DNA follows: TGTGCCAGCAGGGAGCCTAGCATACACGAGCAGTACTTC.